The TCR beta chain under discussion was sequenced for a study of T cells in Graves' hyperthyroidism and ophthalmopathy. The sample holds a few counts of this clonotype. RNA transcripts provided the source from which TCR beta CDR3 regions were amplified. HTBI primers were employed in a first-round RT-PCR of the TCR CDR3. From the multiplex PCR reads, TCRdb called clonotypes with MiXCR, one entry per CDR3 protein. This table holds more than 450,000 distinct CDR3 sequences, just under 20% found once. The CDR3 spans 13 residues. Germline V lookup: CDR1 KGHDR, CDR2 SFDVKD. Trimming took off 9 bases at V and 3 bases at J, with 11 bases between the two ends. The PBMCs studied were ones that came from around 10 ml fresh peripheral blood.

The sequenced material came from blood. This TCR was recovered from a man between 35 and 55 years old with Graves' ophthalmopathy. The rearrangement joins TRBV24-1 to TRBJ1-5; TRBD1 might be the D (6 bases). The CDR3 coding sequence is TGTGCCACCTCGGGGACAATCAATCAGCCCCAGCATTTT. Amino acid sequence: CATSGTINQPQHF.